The 27 T cell receptor beta chains presented below share a single source sample, sequenced in a study of OX40 agonist ivuxolimab in advanced cancers. Produced via immunoSEQ multiplex PCR; TCRdb's table is partial and in-frame only. The sample lists about 36,000 clones; around 73% were seen once. This specimen consisted of CD4+ or CD8+ T cells sorted from blood, obtained in a trial of the OX40 agonist ivuxolimab. All receptors derive from an adult with an advanced solid tumor such as melanoma, head and neck, liver or kidney cancer.

J is TRBJ1-1 and V is TRBV6-5, with D possibly being TRBD1 (6 bases). The CDR3 contains 14 residues. The V end was cut by 5 bases, the J end by 2 bases, with 12 bases between. The germline CDR1 and CDR2 sequences are MNHEY and SVGAGI. The CDR3: CASSQDSLNTEAFF. The DNA for the CDR3 is TGTGCCAGCAGTCAGGACAGCCTAAACACTGAAGCTTTCTTT.

The chain combines TRBV7-6 with TRBJ2-5; a possible D gene is TRBD1 (5 bases). The J call may be faulty, since TRBJ2-7 better matches the DNA end. The CDR3 totals 14 residues. Germline assignment: CDR1 SGHVS and CDR2 FNYEAQ. The CDR3 sequence: CASSPSSGSYEQYF. The CDR3 DNA reads TGTGCCAGCAGCCCATCATCAGGGTCCTACGAGCAGTACTTC.

The genes are TRBV27 and TRBJ2-1; TRBD1 aligns across 8 bases. V lost 5 bases, J lost 5 bases, and 5 bases stayed unmatched. CDR3 size: 14 residues. CDR1 is MNHEY, CDR2 SMNVEV, per germline (reference sequence). CDR3 loop: CASSAGGPDNEQFF. The CDR3, as DNA: TGTGCCAGCAGTGCAGGGGGCCCCGACAATGAGCAGTTCTTC.

The chain is built from TRBV6-5 and TRBJ1-6; 7 bases fit TRBD1. Germline CDR1 is MNHEY and CDR2 is SVGAGI. J lost 7 bases, V lost 0 bases, and 3 bases had no gene match. This CDR3 spans 15 amino acids. The DNA of the CDR3 is TGTGCCAGCAGTTACTCGACAGGGACGAATTCACCCCTCCACTTT. Protein sequence: CASSYSTGTNSPLHF.

The chain uses TRBV9 and TRBJ2-1; 11 bases map to TRBD2. V shed 2 bases and J 7 bases; nucleotides not matched to a gene: 5. CDR3 length: 15 amino acids. Germline V lookup: CDR1 SGDLS, CDR2 YYNGEE. As DNA, the CDR3 is TGTGCCAGCAGCGTTAGCGGGGGGGCCGTAAATGAGCAGTTCTTC. Translation: CASSVSGGAVNEQFF.

The rearrangement links TRBV29-1 to TRBJ2-1; D gene uncertain. V lost 0 bases to trimming and J lost 0 bases, with 6 bases between them. The CDR3 has 14 amino acids. Germline values: CDR1 SQVTM, CDR2 ANQGSEA. In DNA, the CDR3 is TGCAGCGTTGAAGAAGCTCTCTCCTACAATGAGCAGTTCTTC. This encodes CSVEEALSYNEQFF.

V gene TRBV9 combines with J gene TRBJ2-3; D is perhaps TRBD2 (5 bases). The CDR3 contains 16 residues. The ends were cut back, 0 bases at V and 0 bases at J, with 11 bases in the middle. Germline CDR1 SGDLS, CDR2 YYNGEE. DNA of the CDR3: TGTGCCAGCAGCGTAGGAGGAGGAGTTAGCACAGATACGCAGTATTTT. It is translated as CASSVGGGVSTDTQYF.

The V gene is TRBV30, the J gene TRBJ2-7, with 10 bases aligning to TRBD1. The V gene end was trimmed by 2 bases and the J gene end by 10 bases; junction bases not matched to a gene: 11. This CDR3 region has 14 residues. Germline V CDR1 and CDR2: GTSNPN, SVGIG (reference sequence). This chain's CDR3 is CAWSPPPGQGRQYF. Written as DNA, the CDR3 is TGTGCCTGGAGTCCGCCACCGGGACAGGGGAGACAGTACTTC.

By share, this clone ranks as medium-sized (0.01 to 0.1%). V is TRBV4-1 and J is TRBJ1-1, with 10 bases matching TRBD1. Looked up from germline, CDR1 is MGHRA and CDR2 is YSYEKL. The V and J ends lost 1 base and 7 bases, in that order; junction bases with no gene match: 0. This CDR3 has 13 residues. The CDR3 sequence is CASSQGTGGEAFF. The CDR3, as DNA: TGCGCCAGCAGCCAAGGGACAGGGGGTGAAGCTTTCTTT.

This rearrangement joins TRBV28 to TRBJ2-5; D is perhaps TRBD2 (7 bases). This CDR3 region has 14 residues. Germline lookup yields CDR1 MDHEN and CDR2 SYDVKM. The V and J ends lost 4 bases and 4 bases respectively, with 13 bases between them. The CDR3: CASSYTGGIETQYF. The CDR3 DNA is TGTGCCAGCAGTTATACGGGGGGCATAGAGACCCAGTACTTC.

The chain joins TRBV27 to TRBJ1-5; 7 bases line up with TRBD1. Germline CDR1 is MNHEY and CDR2 is SMNVEV (reference sequence). The CDR3 has 12 residues. Germline trimming cut 6 bases from V and 10 bases from J; bases unmatched to any gene: 6. The CDR3 nucleotides are TGTGCCAGCAGGCGGCAGGGGGACCCCCAGCATTTT. Its protein is CASRRQGDPQHF.

The genes are TRBV19 and TRBJ2-7, with a tentative D call TRBD1 (5 bases). The germline V gene has CDR1 LNHDA and CDR2 SQIVND (reference sequence). The CDR3 is 13 residues long. Trimming removed 2 bases from V and 2 bases from J, with 7 bases in between. CDR3 nucleotide sequence: TGTGCCAGTAGTATAACAGGTACCTACGAGCAGTACTTC. The encoded protein is CASSITGTYEQYF. Full variable domain (missing parts from reference TRBV19 and TRBJ2-7): DGGITQSPKYLFRKEGQNVTLSCEQNLNHDAMYWYRQDPGQGLRLIYYSQIVNDFQKGDIAEGYSVSREKKESFPLTVTSAQKNPTAFYLCASSITGTYEQYFGPGTRLTVT.

By share, this clone counts as medium-sized. V gene TRBV27 combines with J gene TRBJ1-2; a weak D match, TRBD1 (5 bases). V was clipped by 7 bases and J by 0 bases, with 6 bases between them. This CDR3 has 12 residues. CDR1 and CDR2 (germline): MNHEY, SMNVEV (reference sequence). CDR3 DNA sequence: TGTGCCAGCATGACAGCTAACTATGGCTACACCTTC. This sequence encodes CASMTANYGYTF.

The V gene is TRBV27, the J gene TRBJ2-1, with unresolved D. Germline V gene sequence: CDR1 MNHEY, CDR2 SMNVEV (reference sequence). The V end lost 4 bases, the J end lost 8 bases, and 12 bases lay between the germline ends. This CDR3 contains 13 residues. The CDR3 nucleotides read TGTGCCAGCAGTTCCTCACTACCCGATGAGCAGTTCTTC. It is translated as CASSSSLPDEQFF.

The J gene is TRBJ2-1, the V gene TRBV28, with 8 bases identical to TRBD2. The germline CDR1 and CDR2 sequences are MDHEN and SYDVKM. This CDR3 contains 16 residues. The V and J ends lost 7 bases and 4 bases, in that order; junction bases with no gene match: 12. The CDR3 coding sequence is TGTGCCAGCAATTCCCCAGGGACTAGGGCTTACAATGAGCAGTTCTTC. It is translated as CASNSPGTRAYNEQFF.

V gene TRBV28 combines with J gene TRBJ2-1, with TRBD2 identical over 9 bases. The CDR3 is 15 amino acids. CDR1 MDHEN and CDR2 SYDVKM come from the germline V gene. The V segment lost 2 bases and the J segment 3 bases; nucleotides outside the gene matches: 2. The CDR3 here is CASSLRGGVYNEQFF. DNA for the CDR3: TGTGCCAGCAGTTTACGCGGGGGGGTCTACAATGAGCAGTTCTTC.

V and J are TRBV27 and TRBJ2-7; 11 bases are shared with TRBD1. Germline V gene sequence: CDR1 MNHEY, CDR2 SMNVEV (reference sequence). The CDR3 has 14 amino acids. The V and J ends lost 5 bases and 7 bases, in that order; junction bases with no gene match: 7. CDR3 residues: CASSMDRGRREQYF. The CDR3, as DNA: TGTGCCAGCAGTATGGACAGGGGGCGAAGGGAGCAGTACTTC.

V and J are TRBV6-1 and TRBJ2-7; 7 positions agree with TRBD1. The CDR3 is 13 residues long. In germline, CDR1 is MNHNS, CDR2 SASEGT. With V trimmed by 8 bases and J by 0 bases, 4 bases remained unmatched. CDR3 nucleotides: TGTGCCAGCGCGACAGGGAACTCCTACGAGCAGTACTTC. Translation: CASATGNSYEQYF.

This clone counts as medium-sized. The V gene is TRBV2, the J gene TRBJ1-2; D gene unclear. The CDR3 length is 12 residues. From germline, CDR1 is SNHLY and CDR2 FYNNEI. Trimming took off 4 bases at V and 7 bases at J, with 10 bases between the two ends. This chain's CDR3 is CASSGGDGGYTF. The CDR3 coding sequence is TGTGCCAGCAGTGGGGGAGATGGTGGCTACACCTTC.

This clone was counted a few times. The chain has TRBV4-2 and TRBJ2-7; D assignment may be TRBD1 or TRBD2 (6 bases each). Germline assignment: CDR1 LGHNA and CDR2 YNFKEQ. CDR3 length equals 15 residues. With 0 bases removed from V and 5 bases from J, the gap between germline ends came to 14 bases. CDR3 amino acids: CASSQDSRGGDEQYF. CDR3 DNA sequence: TGTGCCAGCAGCCAAGATAGCAGGGGAGGCGACGAGCAGTACTTC.

The rearrangement links TRBV11-2 to TRBJ2-7, with D perhaps being TRBD1 or TRBD2 (5 bases each). The CDR3 runs to 14 residues. Germline lookup yields CDR1 SGHAT and CDR2 FQNNGV. The V end was cut by 2 bases, the J end by 7 bases, with 15 bases between. CDR3 region: CASSLPGRSREQYF. The CDR3 coding sequence is TGTGCCAGCAGCTTACCGGGACGGTCTAGGGAGCAGTACTTC.

V gene TRBV7-9 combines with J gene TRBJ2-7; D is possibly TRBD1 (6 bases). The V gene lost 3 bases and the J gene lost 3 bases, with 12 bases spanning the gap. The CDR3 is 14 amino acids. Germline CDR1 reads SEHNR; CDR2 reads FQNEAQ (reference sequence). The CDR3 coding sequence is TGTGCCAGCAGCTTTTCCGGGACAAGCTACGAGCAGTACTTC. This translates into CASSFSGTSYEQYF.

This clone was seen only once. This chain links TRBV4-1 with TRBJ2-3, with D possibly TRBD2 on 6 matching bases. CDR3 length: 16 amino acids. CDR1 is MGHRA and CDR2 is YSYEKL in the germline V gene. Trimming took 0 bases from V and 2 from J, leaving 12 bases between them. The CDR3 is CASSQDRGVTTDTQYF. The CDR3 bases are TGCGCCAGCAGCCAAGACCGCGGGGTTACCACAGATACGCAGTATTTT.

The rearrangement joins TRBV2 to TRBJ1-4; tentatively, D is TRBD1 (6 bases). The V and J ends lost 2 bases and 5 bases respectively, with 15 bases between them. From germline, CDR1 is SNHLY and CDR2 FYNNEI. CDR3 length: 16 amino acids. CDR3 nucleotides: TGTGCCAGCAGTGAACAGGGGAACCTACTGAATGAAAAACTGTTTTTT. Its translation is CASSEQGNLLNEKLFF.

The chain combines TRBV28 with TRBJ2-6; D gene unclear. V shed 5 bases and J shed 0 bases, with 8 bases lying between them. The CDR3 length is 15 residues. CDR1 is MDHEN, CDR2 SYDVKM, per germline. The CDR3 bases are TGTGCCAGCAGTAGCCAGAACTCTGGGGCCAACGTCCTGACTTTC. It codes for CASSSQNSGANVLTF.

The chain has TRBV28 and TRBJ2-7; no definite D call. V lost 3 bases to trimming and J lost 1 base, with 4 bases between them. The CDR3 covers 12 residues. CDR1 MDHEN and CDR2 SYDVKM come from the germline V gene. CDR3 nucleotides: TGTGCCAGCAGTTTCGGATCCTACGAGCAGTACTTC. It translates to CASSFGSYEQYF. The full variable domain, in which reference TRBV28 and TRBJ2-7 provide the parts outside the CDR3, is DVKVTQSSRYLVKRTGEKVFLECVQDMDHENMFWYRQDPGLGLRLIYFSYDVKMKEKGDIPEGYSVSREKKERFSLILESASTNQTSMYLCASSFGSYEQYFGPGTRLTVT.

Comment on this clone: Additional DNA sequences in this sample encode the identical CDR3. This chain links TRBV5-1 with TRBJ2-7; 7 bases fit TRBD2. Germline-derived CDR1 and CDR2 are SGHRS and YFSETQ. Losses at the gene ends were 2 bases for V and 3 bases for J; bases not matched to a gene: 8. The CDR3 is 15 amino acids. This CDR3 reads CASSLAGSSYYEQYF. In DNA form, the CDR3 reads TGCGCCAGCAGCTTAGCGGGGAGCAGTTACTACGAGCAGTACTTC.